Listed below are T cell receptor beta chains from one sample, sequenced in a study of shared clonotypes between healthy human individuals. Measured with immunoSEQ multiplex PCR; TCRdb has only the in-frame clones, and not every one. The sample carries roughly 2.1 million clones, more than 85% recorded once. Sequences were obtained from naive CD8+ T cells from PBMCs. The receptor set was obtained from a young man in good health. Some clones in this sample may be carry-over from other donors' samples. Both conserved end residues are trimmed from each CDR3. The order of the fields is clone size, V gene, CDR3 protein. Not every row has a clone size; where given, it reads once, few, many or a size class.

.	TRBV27	ASSLRVGRGTDTQY
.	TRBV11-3	ASSQGTIADPSPFLLEQY
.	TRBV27	ASRISSGRQGADTEAF
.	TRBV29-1	SVEVFLAGDLSYEQY
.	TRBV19	ASSIDLEGYEQY
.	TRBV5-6	ASSFQGLYEQY
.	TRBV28	ASSFPGGALLAF
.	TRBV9	ASSGGGTDTQY
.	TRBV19	ASSPMGSEQF
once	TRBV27	ASSFLREGGGYT
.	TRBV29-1	SAIQGGTGELF
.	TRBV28	ASSPEGQSNQPQH
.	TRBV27	ASSSLSTGRGEQY
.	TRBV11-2	ASSLGWQGYEQY
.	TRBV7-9	ASSSPSGTSRVYEQF
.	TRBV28	ASQPDRQGPNTEAF
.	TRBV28	ASTTRATGWGTDTQY
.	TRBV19	ASSMGAAQPQH
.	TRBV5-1	ASSLNRGQYNEQF
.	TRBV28	ASTYPGEAVYNEQF
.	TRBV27	ASSLWFMNTEAF
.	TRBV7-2	ASSPLRGGSSYNEQF
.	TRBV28	ASSAWGQGASYEQY
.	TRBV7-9	ASSSRTGGEDEKLF
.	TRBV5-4	ASSLAVLAGGNEQF
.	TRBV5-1	ASSFAEGGTYEQY
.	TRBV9	ASSEGGGSTNEKLF
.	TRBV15	ATSTRGDTQY
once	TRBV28	ASSFPLPLWGGTDTQY
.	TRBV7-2	ASSLARGYQETQY
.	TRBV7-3	ASSLTRADTIY
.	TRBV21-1	ASSKHPGLGSDNEQF
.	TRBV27	ASSLGGGATEAF
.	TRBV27	ASSPLQGSTEAF
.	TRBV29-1	SVLGLPSEQY
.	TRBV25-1	ASSEGHANTGELF
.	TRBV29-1	SVEGQSGNTIY
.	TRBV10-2	ASSESGRVNTEAF
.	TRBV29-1	SVDGVTGELF
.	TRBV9	ASSASGTSTDTQY
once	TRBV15	ATSRVSGRPSTDTQY
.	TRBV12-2	ASRPRGLLGTEAF
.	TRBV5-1	ASSHTGKAYEQY
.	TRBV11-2	ASSLGTDTQY
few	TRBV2	ASSGDEKLF
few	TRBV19	ASSISSGRGGYT
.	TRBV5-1	ASSLTGAIYEQY
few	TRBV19	ASSMRGEITEAF
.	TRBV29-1	SVESGTGSGYT
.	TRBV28	ASSSRFPHLNYGYT
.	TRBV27	ASSLQGYNEQF